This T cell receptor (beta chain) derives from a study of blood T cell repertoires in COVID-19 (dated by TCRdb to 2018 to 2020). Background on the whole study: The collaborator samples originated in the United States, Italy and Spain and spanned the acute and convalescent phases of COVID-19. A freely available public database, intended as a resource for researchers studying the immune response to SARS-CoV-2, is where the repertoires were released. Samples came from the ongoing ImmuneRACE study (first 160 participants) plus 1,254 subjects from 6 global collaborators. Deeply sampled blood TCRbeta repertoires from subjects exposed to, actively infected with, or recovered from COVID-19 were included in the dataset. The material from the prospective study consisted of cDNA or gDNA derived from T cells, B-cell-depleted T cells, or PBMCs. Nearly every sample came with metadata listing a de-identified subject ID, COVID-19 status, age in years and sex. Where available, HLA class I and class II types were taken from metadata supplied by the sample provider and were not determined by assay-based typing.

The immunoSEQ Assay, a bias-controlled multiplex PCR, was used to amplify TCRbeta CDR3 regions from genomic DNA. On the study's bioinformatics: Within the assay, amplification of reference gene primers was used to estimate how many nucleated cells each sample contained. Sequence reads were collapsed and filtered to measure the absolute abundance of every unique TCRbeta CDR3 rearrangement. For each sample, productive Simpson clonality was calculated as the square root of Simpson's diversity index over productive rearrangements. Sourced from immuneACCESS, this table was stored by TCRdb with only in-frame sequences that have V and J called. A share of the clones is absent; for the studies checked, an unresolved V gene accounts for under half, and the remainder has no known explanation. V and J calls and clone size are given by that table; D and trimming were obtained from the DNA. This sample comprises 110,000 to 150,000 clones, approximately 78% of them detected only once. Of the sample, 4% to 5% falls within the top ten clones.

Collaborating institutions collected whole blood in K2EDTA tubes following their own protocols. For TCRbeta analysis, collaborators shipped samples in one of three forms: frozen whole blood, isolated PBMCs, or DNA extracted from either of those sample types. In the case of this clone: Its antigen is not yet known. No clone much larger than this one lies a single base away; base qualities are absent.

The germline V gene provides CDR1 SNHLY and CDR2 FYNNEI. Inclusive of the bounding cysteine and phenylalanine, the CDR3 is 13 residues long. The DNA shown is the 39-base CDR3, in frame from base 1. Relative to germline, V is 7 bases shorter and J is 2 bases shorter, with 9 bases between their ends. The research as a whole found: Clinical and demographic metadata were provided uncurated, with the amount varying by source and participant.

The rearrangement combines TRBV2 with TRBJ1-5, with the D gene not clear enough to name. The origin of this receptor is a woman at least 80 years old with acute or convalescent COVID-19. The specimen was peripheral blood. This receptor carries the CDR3 CASMIGGNQPQHF. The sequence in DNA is TGTGCCAGCATGATTGGAGGCAATCAGCCCCAGCATTTT.